The 30 T cell receptor beta chains below all came from one sample that was sequenced in a study of blood T cell repertoires in COVID-19. Repertoires were generated with immunoSEQ multiplex PCR, while TCRdb's copy carries only in-frame clones and drops some. The table lists 150,000 to 200,000 clones, roughly nine tenths of them singletons. The sequencing input was peripheral blood. These TCRs come from a man aged 55 to 69 with active or convalescent COVID-19.

CDR3 in DNA: TGTGCCAGCAGCTTGGTTGGCAGGGGTTCAAACACTGAAGCTTTCTTT. Translated: CASSLVGRGSNTEAFF. The chain joins TRBV5-4 to TRBJ1-1; possible D gene TRBD1, 6 bases. Trimming took off 0 bases at V and 2 bases at J, with 14 bases between the two ends. CDR3 length equals 16 residues. Germline V gene data show CDR1 as SGHNT and CDR2 as YYREEE (reference sequence).

A single count supports this clone. This sequence joins TRBV18 and TRBJ1-2, with D unresolved. Germline loops: CDR1 KGHSH, CDR2 LQKENI. This CDR3 region has 14 residues. V lost 2 bases and J lost 2, with 9 bases in between. The CDR3 DNA reads as TGTGCCAGCTCACCATTGGTTAGCAACTATGGCTACACCTTC. This codes for CASSPLVSNYGYTF.

This chain uses TRBV21-1 with TRBJ2-7; the table's TRBD1 call for D was not verified on the DNA. TRBV21-1 is given as a pseudogene. The CDR3 length is 15 residues. The CDR3 DNA sequence: TGTGCCAGCGCCAACACCGGGACACTTTCTTACGAGCAGTACTTC. The encoded protein is CASANTGTLSYEQYF.

This clone was counted between two and nine times. The chain joins TRBV19 to TRBJ1-1; unclear D gene. Per germline, CDR1 LNHDA and CDR2 SQIVND (reference sequence). The CDR3 has 13 amino acids. The V gene lost 3 bases and the J gene lost 5 bases, with 10 bases spanning the gap. For the CDR3, the DNA is TGTGCCAGTAGTATGGAGTGGTGGACTGAAGCTTTCTTT. Amino acids: CASSMEWWTEAFF.

The chain uses TRBV7-9 and TRBJ2-5; TRBD2 matches 7 bases. V was clipped by 5 bases and J by 10 bases; unmatched bases: 4. Germline CDR1 and CDR2: SEHNR and FQNEAQ (reference sequence). The CDR3 has 11 amino acids. The CDR3 bases are TGTGCCAGCAGCACTCGGGGGGACCAGTACTTC. Amino acid sequence: CASSTRGDQYF.

This clone has a handful of counts. The V and J genes are TRBV3-1 (or the pseudogene TRBV3-2) and TRBJ2-7; no clear D. V lost 6 bases, J lost 6 bases, and 15 bases lay in between. CDR1 is LGHDT, CDR2 YNNKEL, per germline (reference sequence). This CDR3 is 13 amino acids long. The CDR3 DNA sequence: TGTGCCAGCAGACAAATAAGCTCAGGCGAGCAGTACTTC. Translating gives CASRQISSGEQYF.

The genes are TRBV9 and TRBJ1-6; D uncertain. Germline lookup yields CDR1 SGDLS and CDR2 YYNGEE. The length of the CDR3 is 15 residues. Deletions cut 3 bases from V and 0 bases from J, with 7 bases between. CDR3 sequence reads: CASSGASSYNSPLHF. CDR3 DNA: TGTGCCAGCAGCGGCGCAAGCTCCTATAATTCACCCCTCCACTTT. The full variable domain, completed using reference TRBV9 and TRBJ1-6, is DSGVTQTPKHLITATGQRVTLRCSPRSGDLSVYWYQQSLDQGLQFLIQYYNGEERAKGNILERFSAQQFPDLHSELNLSSLELGDSALYFCASSGASSYNSPLHFGNGTRLTVT.

This chain uses TRBV6-5 with TRBJ1-1, with unresolved D. The length of the CDR3 is 13 residues. Germline CDR1 MNHEY, CDR2 SVGAGI. Trimming took 4 bases from V and 2 from J, leaving 8 bases between them. Here the CDR3 reads CASSFQVNTEAFF. CDR3 bases: TGTGCCAGCAGTTTCCAGGTAAACACTGAAGCTTTCTTT.

V usage is TRBV9 and J usage is TRBJ2-3; TRBD2 matches 11 bases. Per the germline V gene, CDR1 is SGDLS and CDR2 is YYNGEE. Unmatched junction bases numbered 10, after V lost 1 base and J lost 0 bases. The CDR3 length is 19 residues. The CDR3 reads CASSVLRTLAGGSTDTQYF. The DNA for the CDR3 is TGTGCCAGCAGCGTATTACGGACTTTAGCGGGGGGGAGCACAGATACGCAGTATTTT.

The chain joins TRBV11-3 to TRBJ2-5, with 9 bases aligning to TRBD2. V shed 3 bases, J shed 4 bases, and the junction held 6 bases outside the gene matches. Germline CDR1 reads SGHNT; CDR2 reads YENEEA. The CDR3 runs to 15 residues. The chain's CDR3 is CASSFRRGGRETQYF. The CDR3, as DNA: TGTGCCAGCAGCTTTAGGCGGGGGGGCCGAGAGACCCAGTACTTC. Looking up the rest from reference TRBV11-3 and TRBJ2-5 gives the full variable domain: EAGVVQSPRYKIIEKKQPVAFWCNPISGHNTLYWYLQNLGQGPELLIRYENEEAVDDSQLPKDRFSAERLKGVDSTLKIQPAELGDSAVYLCASSFRRGGRETQYFGPGTRLLVL.

In its sample, this clone is medium-sized. The chain recombines TRBV7-9 with TRBJ1-5; a weak D match, TRBD1 (5 bases). From germline, CDR1 is SEHNR and CDR2 FQNEAQ (reference sequence). V was cut by 5 bases and J by 6 bases, with 8 bases left in between. This CDR3 region has 12 residues. The CDR3 nucleotides read TGTGCCAGCAGCGACGGGGGTCAGCCCCAGCATTTT. Translation: CASSDGGQPQHF.

A single count supports this clone. The chain joins TRBV7-9 to TRBJ1-3; D is unclear. Deletions cut 7 bases from V and 4 bases from J, with 11 bases between. CDR1 is SEHNR, CDR2 FQNEAQ, per germline (reference sequence). This CDR3 comprises 13 residues. In DNA form, the CDR3 reads TGTGCCAGCAATTTCCAAAGCGGAAACACCATATATTTT. Translating it yields CASNFQSGNTIYF.

This chain connects TRBV2 to TRBJ2-7, with D tentatively TRBD1 (5 bases). This CDR3 comprises 14 residues. V was shortened by 3 bases and J by 2 bases, with 11 bases between the two germline ends. From germline, CDR1 is SNHLY and CDR2 FYNNEI. CDR3 DNA: TGTGCCAGCAGTGACCAGGGCGAGGCCTACGAGCAGTACTTC. This gives the protein CASSDQGEAYEQYF.

The chain uses TRBV28 and TRBJ1-2; D perhaps matches TRBD1 (5 bases). The CDR3 extends over 15 amino acids. Trimming removed 0 bases at V and 9 bases at J, with 17 bases between. Germline V CDR1 and CDR2: MDHEN, SYDVKM. The CDR3 DNA reads as TGTGCCAGCAGTTTATGGGACACACCTAAACCCAGCTACACCTTC. Its translation: CASSLWDTPKPSYTF.

The V call is TRBV6-5, the J call TRBJ1-2; TRBD1 is a possible D gene (6 bases). CDR3 length equals 16 residues. Germline assignment: CDR1 MNHEY and CDR2 SVGAGI. Trimming removed 4 bases at V and 2 bases at J, with 17 bases between. CDR3 in amino acids: CASSSPLDRSNYGYTF. The CDR3 DNA is TGTGCCAGCAGTTCGCCGCTGGACAGATCCAACTATGGCTACACCTTC.

This clone occurred a few times. The chain is built from TRBV7-3 and TRBJ2-6; D may be TRBD1 (5 bases). The CDR3 extends over 15 amino acids. V was clipped by 5 bases and J by 0 bases, with 8 bases between them. In germline, CDR1 is SGHTA, CDR2 FQGTGA. The CDR3 region is CASSPTVSGANVLTF. For the CDR3, the DNA is TGTGCCAGCAGCCCGACAGTCTCTGGGGCCAACGTCCTGACTTTC. The full variable domain, completed using reference TRBV7-3 and TRBJ2-6, is GAGVSQTPSNKVTEKGKYVELRCDPISGHTALYWYRQSLGQGPEFLIYFQGTGAADDSGLPNDRFFAVRPEGSVSTLKIQRTERGDSAVYLCASSPTVSGANVLTFGAGSRLTVL.

V is TRBV6-1 and J is TRBJ2-4; D unclear. The CDR3 covers 15 residues. In germline, CDR1 is MNHNS, CDR2 SASEGT. The V and J ends lost 4 bases and 0 bases respectively, with 10 bases between them. The CDR3 is CASSVLSAAKNIQYF. DNA for the CDR3: TGTGCCAGCAGTGTTCTGAGTGCAGCCAAAAACATTCAGTACTTC.

V and J are TRBV6-5 and TRBJ1-2, with 9 bases aligning to TRBD1. With V trimmed by 8 bases and J by 2 bases, 6 bases remained unmatched. The CDR3 spans 14 residues. Germline CDR1 MNHEY, CDR2 SVGAGI. CDR3 region: CASFRTGANYGYTF. The CDR3 DNA reads TGTGCCAGCTTTAGGACAGGGGCCAACTATGGCTACACCTTC.

This clone was found a few times. V and J are TRBV3-1 (or the pseudogene TRBV3-2) and TRBJ2-7; a possible D gene is TRBD2 (6 bases). The germline V gene encodes CDR1 LGHDT and CDR2 YNNKEL (reference sequence). The CDR3 contains 14 residues. The V end lost 4 bases, the J end lost 7 bases, and 17 bases lay between the germline ends. CDR3 sequence: CASSRIRRGGEQYF. CDR3 nucleotide sequence: TGTGCCAGCAGCCGAATCAGACGGGGAGGAGAGCAGTACTTC.

The V and J genes are TRBV9 and TRBJ2-1; 12 bases are shared with TRBD2. The CDR3 has 16 amino acids. J was trimmed by 4 bases and V by 4 bases; bases with no gene match: 6. Germline V gene lookup returns CDR1 SGDLS and CDR2 YYNGEE. This CDR3 is CASSPRLAGEYNEQFF. The CDR3 region has the DNA TGTGCCAGCAGCCCAAGACTAGCGGGGGAGTACAATGAGCAGTTCTTC.

In its sample, this clone was seen once. This chain uses TRBV10-3 with TRBJ1-2; 8 nucleotides line up with TRBD1. CDR3 length equals 13 residues. V lost 6 bases, J lost 8 bases, and 8 bases stayed unmatched. The germline gives CDR1 ENHRY, CDR2 SYGVKD. CDR3 region: CAISLDRGRGYTF. The CDR3 nucleotides are TGTGCCATCAGCCTCGACAGGGGACGAGGCTACACCTTC.

CDR3 bases: TGTGCCAGCAGTGGACTAGCGGGGCGCGATACGCAGTATTTT. Residues: CASSGLAGRDTQYF. The rearrangement joins TRBV2 to TRBJ2-3, with 11 nucleotides matching TRBD2. With 4 bases clipped from V and 6 bases from J, the junction kept 3 bases outside the gene matches. Germline V gene data show CDR1 as SNHLY and CDR2 as FYNNEI. The CDR3 totals 14 residues.

The V call is TRBV10-3, the J call TRBJ2-2; 11 bases agree with TRBD2. Germline-derived CDR1 and CDR2 are ENHRY and SYGVKD. J lost 7 bases, V lost 4 bases, and 5 bases had no gene match. CDR3 size: 15 residues. CDR3 region: CAISATSGEGGELFF. The CDR3 nucleotides are TGTGCCATCAGTGCGACTAGCGGGGAAGGCGGGGAGCTGTTTTTT.

The rearrangement joins TRBV3-1 (or the pseudogene TRBV3-2) to TRBJ1-2; D gene ambiguous. Trimming removed 1 base from V and 8 bases from J, with 8 bases in between. CDR1 is LGHDT, CDR2 YNNKEL, per germline (reference sequence). The CDR3 extends over 12 amino acids. CDR3 amino acids: CASSQGGGGYTF. The CDR3 coding sequence is TGTGCCAGCAGCCAAGGGGGAGGAGGCTACACCTTC.

The rearrangement joins TRBV11-2 to TRBJ1-1; TRBD1 matches 9 bases. V was pared by 5 bases and J by 8 bases, with 0 bases of the junction left unmatched. The CDR3 totals 11 residues. Germline assignment: CDR1 SGHAT and CDR2 FQNNGV. The CDR3 DNA reads TGTGCCAGCAGCGGACAGGGGGAAGCTTTCTTT. The encoded protein is CASSGQGEAFF.

V usage is TRBV10-1 and J usage is TRBJ1-1; the D gene is possibly TRBD1 (6 bases). Germline CDR1 is WNHNN and CDR2 is SYGVQD (reference sequence). Trimming cost V 6 bases and J 3 bases, with 17 bases left between them. CDR3 size: 15 residues. In DNA form, the CDR3 reads TGCGCCAGCAGGAGGAGGGGGGGCGCGGACACTGAAGCTTTCTTT. The encoded protein is CASRRRGGADTEAFF.

This clone was counted a few times. The CDR3 is CASSPLTVGGYTF. CDR3 bases: TGTGCCAGCAGCCCCTTGACAGTGGGTGGCTACACCTTC. The V gene is TRBV7-9, the J gene TRBJ1-2; D possibly corresponds to TRBD1 (5 bases). Trimming left V 5 bases short and J 7 bases short, with 14 bases between. The CDR3 covers 13 residues. CDR1 and CDR2 from the germline V gene are SEHNR and FQNEAQ (reference sequence).

For the CDR3, the DNA is TGTGCCGGCGGACAGGGGAGGAATGGCTACACCTTC. This sequence encodes CAGGQGRNGYTF. V gene TRBV30 combines with J gene TRBJ1-2; 9 positions match TRBD1. Germline trimming cut 8 bases from V and 6 bases from J; bases unmatched to any gene: 7. The germline V gene has CDR1 GTSNPN and CDR2 SVGIG (reference sequence). The CDR3 is made up of 12 amino acids.

The CDR3: CASSFGQGANYGYTF. The CDR3 DNA reads as TGTGCCAGCAGTTTTGGACAGGGGGCAAACTATGGCTACACCTTC. The rearrangement uses TRBV6-5 and TRBJ1-2; 11 bases line up with TRBD1. V trimming: 4 bases; J trimming: 2 bases; junction bases outside the gene matches: 3. The CDR3 contains 15 residues. CDR1 and CDR2 (germline): MNHEY, SVGAGI.

The CDR3 nucleotides are TGTGCCAGCAGCCGACCGACAGGTTTGGATAATGAAAAACTGTTTTTT. Its translation is CASSRPTGLDNEKLFF. This chain uses TRBV3-1 (or the pseudogene TRBV3-2) with TRBJ1-4, with a weak D call TRBD1 (6 bases). The germline V and J ends were trimmed by 4 bases and 4 bases, with 16 bases remaining between them. CDR1 is LGHDT and CDR2 is YNNKEL in the germline V gene (reference sequence). CDR3 length equals 16 residues.